This entry concerns a single T cell receptor (beta chain). Its antigen remains unidentified. This sample is part of a study of cytomegalovirus exposure and HLA in healthy donors. About the study: Earlier sequencing of some 170 million T cells yielded fewer than 140 million unique TCR beta sequences. Study-level findings and limits: A later analysis showed TCR association rates differing by HLA locus, peaking at DRB1 and lowest at HLA-C.

The CDR3 consists of 15 residues. Germline assignment: CDR1 ENHRY and CDR2 SYGVKD. V dropped 5 bases and J dropped 2; count of bases not matched to a gene: 6. The PCR ran on 60 Vbeta and 13 Jbeta primers. TCRdb keeps only in-frame clones here, not all; method: immunoSEQ multiplex PCR. The sample includes approximately 120,000 clones, approximately 80% seen only once; the top ten take 1.9%. The sequenced material came from PBMCs. This sequence joins TRBV10-3 and TRBJ2-5; 9 positions match TRBD1. This clonotype was obtained from a man aged 45 to 65 in good health and CMV-seronegative. The CDR3 bases are TGTGCCATCAGTTCCGGGACAGGGACTCAAGAGACCCAGTACTTC. Translated, it gives CAISSGTGTQETQYF.